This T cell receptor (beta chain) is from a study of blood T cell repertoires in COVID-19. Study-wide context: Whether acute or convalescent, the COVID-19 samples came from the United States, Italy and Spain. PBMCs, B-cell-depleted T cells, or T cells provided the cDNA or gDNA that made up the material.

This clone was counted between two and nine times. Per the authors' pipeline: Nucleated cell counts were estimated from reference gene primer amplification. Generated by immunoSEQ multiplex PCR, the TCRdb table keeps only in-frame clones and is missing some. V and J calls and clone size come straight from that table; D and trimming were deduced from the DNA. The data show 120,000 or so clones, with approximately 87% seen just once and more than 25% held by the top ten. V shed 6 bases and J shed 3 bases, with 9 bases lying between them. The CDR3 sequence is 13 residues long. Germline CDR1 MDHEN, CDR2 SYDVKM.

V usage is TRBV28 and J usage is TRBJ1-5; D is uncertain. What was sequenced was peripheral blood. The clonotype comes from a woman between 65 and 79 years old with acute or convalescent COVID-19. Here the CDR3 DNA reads TGTGCCAGCAGCTGGGCCTCCAATCAGCCCCAGCATTTT. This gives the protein CASSWASNQPQHF.